This T cell receptor beta chain emerged from a study of blood T cell repertoires in COVID-19. Study background: The cDNA or gDNA used as material had been derived from T cells, B-cell-depleted T cells, or PBMCs.

V lost 4 bases and J lost 4; bases outside the gene matches: 6. CDR1 is MRHNA, CDR2 SNTAGT, per germline. This CDR3 has 15 amino acids. The method was immunoSEQ multiplex PCR; TCRdb's version includes in-frame clones alone and lacks a portion of them. Of about 200,000 clones in the sample, about three quarters were seen once. This receptor was obtained from a woman aged 70-85 years with acute or convalescent COVID-19. V is TRBV6-4 and J is TRBJ2-1; TRBD2 matches at 8 bases. Sequencing was done on a sample of peripheral blood. CDR3 DNA: TGTGCCAGCAGTGCCCAGCGGGGGATGTACAATGAGCAGTTCTTC. Residues: CASSAQRGMYNEQFF.